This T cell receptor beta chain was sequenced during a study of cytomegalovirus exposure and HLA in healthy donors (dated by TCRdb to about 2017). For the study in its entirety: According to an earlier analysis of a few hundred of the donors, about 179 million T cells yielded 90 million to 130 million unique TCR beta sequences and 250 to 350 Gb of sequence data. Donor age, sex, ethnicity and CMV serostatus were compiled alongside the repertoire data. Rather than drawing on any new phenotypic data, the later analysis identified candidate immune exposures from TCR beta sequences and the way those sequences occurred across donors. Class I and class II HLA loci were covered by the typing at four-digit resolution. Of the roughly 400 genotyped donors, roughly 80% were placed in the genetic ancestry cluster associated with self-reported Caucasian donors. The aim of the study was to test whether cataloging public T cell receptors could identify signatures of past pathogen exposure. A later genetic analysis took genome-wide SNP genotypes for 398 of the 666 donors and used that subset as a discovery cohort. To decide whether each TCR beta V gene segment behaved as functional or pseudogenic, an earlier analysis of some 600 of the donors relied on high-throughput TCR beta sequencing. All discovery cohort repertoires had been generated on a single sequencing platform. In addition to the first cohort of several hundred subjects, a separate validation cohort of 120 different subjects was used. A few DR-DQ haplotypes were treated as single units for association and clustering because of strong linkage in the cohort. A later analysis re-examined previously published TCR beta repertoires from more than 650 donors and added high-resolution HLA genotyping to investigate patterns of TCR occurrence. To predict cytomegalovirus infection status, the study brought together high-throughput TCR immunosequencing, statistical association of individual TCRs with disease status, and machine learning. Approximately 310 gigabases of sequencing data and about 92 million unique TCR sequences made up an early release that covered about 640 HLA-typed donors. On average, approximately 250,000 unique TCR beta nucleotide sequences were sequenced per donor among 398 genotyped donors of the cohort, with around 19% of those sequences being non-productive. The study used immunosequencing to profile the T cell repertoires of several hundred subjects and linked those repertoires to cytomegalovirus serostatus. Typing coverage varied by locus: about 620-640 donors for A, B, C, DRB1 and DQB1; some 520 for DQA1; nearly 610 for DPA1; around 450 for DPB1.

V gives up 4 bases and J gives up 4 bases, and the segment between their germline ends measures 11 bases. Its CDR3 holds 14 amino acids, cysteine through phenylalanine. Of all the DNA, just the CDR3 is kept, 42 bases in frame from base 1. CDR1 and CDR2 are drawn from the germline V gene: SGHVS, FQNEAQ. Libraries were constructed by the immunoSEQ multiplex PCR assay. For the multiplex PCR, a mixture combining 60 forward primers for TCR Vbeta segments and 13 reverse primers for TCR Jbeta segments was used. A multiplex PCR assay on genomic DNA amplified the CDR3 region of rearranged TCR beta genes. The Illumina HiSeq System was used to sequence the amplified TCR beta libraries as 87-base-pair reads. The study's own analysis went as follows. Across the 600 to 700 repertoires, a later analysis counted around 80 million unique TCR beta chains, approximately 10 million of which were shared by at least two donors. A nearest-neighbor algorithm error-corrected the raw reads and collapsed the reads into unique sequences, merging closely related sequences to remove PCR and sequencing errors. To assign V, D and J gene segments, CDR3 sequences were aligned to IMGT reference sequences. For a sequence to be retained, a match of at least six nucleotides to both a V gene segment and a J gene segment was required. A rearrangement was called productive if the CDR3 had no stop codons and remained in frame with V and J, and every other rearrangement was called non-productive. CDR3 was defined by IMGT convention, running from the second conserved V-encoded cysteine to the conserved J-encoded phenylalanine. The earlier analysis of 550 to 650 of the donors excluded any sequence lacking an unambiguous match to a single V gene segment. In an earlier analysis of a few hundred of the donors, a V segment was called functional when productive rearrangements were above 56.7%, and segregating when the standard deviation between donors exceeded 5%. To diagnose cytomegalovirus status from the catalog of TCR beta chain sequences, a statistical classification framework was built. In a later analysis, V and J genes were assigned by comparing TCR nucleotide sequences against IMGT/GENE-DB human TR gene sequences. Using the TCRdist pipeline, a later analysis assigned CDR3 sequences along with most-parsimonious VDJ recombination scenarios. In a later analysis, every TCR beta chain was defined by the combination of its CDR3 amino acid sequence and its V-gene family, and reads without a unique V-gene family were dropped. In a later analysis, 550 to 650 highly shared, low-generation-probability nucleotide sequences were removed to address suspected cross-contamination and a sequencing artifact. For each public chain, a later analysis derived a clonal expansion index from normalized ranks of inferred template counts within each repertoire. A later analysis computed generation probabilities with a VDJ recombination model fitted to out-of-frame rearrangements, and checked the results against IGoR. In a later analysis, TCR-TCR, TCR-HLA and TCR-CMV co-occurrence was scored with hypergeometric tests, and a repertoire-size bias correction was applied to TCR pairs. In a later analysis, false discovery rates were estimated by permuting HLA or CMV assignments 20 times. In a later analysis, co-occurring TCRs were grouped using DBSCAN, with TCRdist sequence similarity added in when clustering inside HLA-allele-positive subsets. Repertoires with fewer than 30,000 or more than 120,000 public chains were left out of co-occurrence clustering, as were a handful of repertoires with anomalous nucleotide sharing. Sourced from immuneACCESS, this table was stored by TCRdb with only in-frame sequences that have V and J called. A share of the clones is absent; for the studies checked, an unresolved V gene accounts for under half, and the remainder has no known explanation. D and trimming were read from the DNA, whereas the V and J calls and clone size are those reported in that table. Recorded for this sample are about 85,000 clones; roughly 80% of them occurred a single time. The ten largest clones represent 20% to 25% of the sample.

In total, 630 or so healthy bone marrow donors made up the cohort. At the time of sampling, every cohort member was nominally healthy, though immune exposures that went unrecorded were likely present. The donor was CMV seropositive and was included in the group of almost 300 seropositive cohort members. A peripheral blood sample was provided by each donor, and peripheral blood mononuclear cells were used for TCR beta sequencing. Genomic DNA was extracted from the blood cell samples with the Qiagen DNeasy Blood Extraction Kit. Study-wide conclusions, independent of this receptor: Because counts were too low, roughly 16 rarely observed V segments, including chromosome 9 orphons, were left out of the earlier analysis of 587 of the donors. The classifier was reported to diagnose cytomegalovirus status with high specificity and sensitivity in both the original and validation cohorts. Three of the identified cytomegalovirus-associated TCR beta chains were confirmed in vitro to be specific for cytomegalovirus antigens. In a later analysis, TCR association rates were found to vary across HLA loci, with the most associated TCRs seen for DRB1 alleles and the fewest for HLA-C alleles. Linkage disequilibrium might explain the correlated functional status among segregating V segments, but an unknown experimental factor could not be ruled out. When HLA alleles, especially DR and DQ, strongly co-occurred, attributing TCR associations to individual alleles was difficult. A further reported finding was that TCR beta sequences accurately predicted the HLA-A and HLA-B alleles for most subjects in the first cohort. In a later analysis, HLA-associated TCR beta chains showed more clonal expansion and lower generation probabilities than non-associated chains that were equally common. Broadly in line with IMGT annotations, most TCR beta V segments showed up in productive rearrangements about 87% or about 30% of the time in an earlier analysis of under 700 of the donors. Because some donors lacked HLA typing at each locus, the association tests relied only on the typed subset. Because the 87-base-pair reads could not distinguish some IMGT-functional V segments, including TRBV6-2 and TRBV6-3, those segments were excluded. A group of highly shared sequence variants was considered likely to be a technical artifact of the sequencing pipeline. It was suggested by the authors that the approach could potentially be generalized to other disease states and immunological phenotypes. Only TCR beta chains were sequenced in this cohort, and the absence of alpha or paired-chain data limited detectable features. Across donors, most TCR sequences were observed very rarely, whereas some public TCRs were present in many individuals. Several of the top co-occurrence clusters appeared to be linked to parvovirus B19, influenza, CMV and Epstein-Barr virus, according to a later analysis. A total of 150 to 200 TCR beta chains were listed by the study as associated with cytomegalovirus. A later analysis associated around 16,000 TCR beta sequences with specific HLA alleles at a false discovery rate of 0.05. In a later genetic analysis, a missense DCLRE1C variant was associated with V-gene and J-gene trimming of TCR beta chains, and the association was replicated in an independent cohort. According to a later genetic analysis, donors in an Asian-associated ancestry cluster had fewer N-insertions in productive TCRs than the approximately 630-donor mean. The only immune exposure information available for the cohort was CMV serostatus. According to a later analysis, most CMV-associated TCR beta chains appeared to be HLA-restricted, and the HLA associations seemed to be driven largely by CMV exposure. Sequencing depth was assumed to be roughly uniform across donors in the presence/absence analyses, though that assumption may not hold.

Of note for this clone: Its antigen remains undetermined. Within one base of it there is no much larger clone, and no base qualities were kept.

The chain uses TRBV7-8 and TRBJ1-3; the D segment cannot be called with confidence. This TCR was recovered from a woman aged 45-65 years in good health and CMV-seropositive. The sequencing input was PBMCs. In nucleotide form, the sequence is TGTGCCAGCAGCTCCACAGTCCTCGGAAACACCATATATTTT. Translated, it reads CASSSTVLGNTIYF. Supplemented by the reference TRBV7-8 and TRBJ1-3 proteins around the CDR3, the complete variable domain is GAGVSQSPRYKVAKRGQDVALRCDPISGHVSLFWYQQALGQGPEFLTYFQNEAQLDKSGLPSDRFFAERPEGSVSTLKIQRTQQEDSAVYLCASSSTVLGNTIYFGEGSWLTVV.